This TCR beta chain was captured in a study of OX40 agonist ivuxolimab in advanced cancers. TCRdb keeps only in-frame clones here, not all; method: immunoSEQ multiplex PCR. The top ten hold roughly 4% of the sample, which has roughly 67,000 clones, about nine tenths seen once. Findings and limits, study-wide: Determination of antigen specificity was not performed for the expanded peripheral T cells.

This clone was recorded only once. What it recognizes is unknown. The CDR3 extends over 16 amino acids. Trimming shortened V by 5 bases and J by 2 bases, and 15 bases separated the two germline ends. Germline CDR1 reads KGHSH; CDR2 reads LQKENI. The TCR originated in an adult with an advanced solid tumor such as melanoma, head and neck, liver or kidney cancer. The genes are TRBV18 and TRBJ1-4, with D possibly TRBD1 on 5 matching bases. The sequenced sample was CD4+ or CD8+ T cells sorted from blood, obtained in a trial of the OX40 agonist ivuxolimab. CDR3 coding DNA: TGTGCCAGCTCAAGGGGCGACGTGGCGACTAATGAAAAACTGTTTTTT. This translates into CASSRGDVATNEKLFF.